The source of this TCR beta chain is a study of OX40 agonist ivuxolimab in advanced cancers. Study in general: Ivuxolimab was delivered to patients intravenously every 2 weeks at doses spanning 0.01 to 10 mg/kg.

About this clone itself: Its cognate antigen is unknown.

Sequenced by immunoSEQ multiplex PCR; TCRdb stores in-frame clones only, minus some. The data contain about 11,000 clones, approximately 86% of them seen just once; the ten biggest clones take up less than 30%. Study findings and constraints: CD8+ T cells showed, on average, more clonal expansion than CD4+ cells. Low clonal expansion, among the lowest seen, marked partial responders at 0.1-3.0 mg/kg. By week 6 at 0.1 to 3.0 mg/kg, blood CD4+ and CD8+ T cells had expanded clonally.

The CDR3 runs to 15 residues. Germline CDR1 LNHNV, CDR2 YYDKDF (reference sequence). V lost 7 bases and J 2 bases, leaving 15 bases between the germline ends. The sequence was collected from an adult with an advanced solid tumor such as melanoma, head and neck, liver or kidney cancer. The gene calls are TRBV15 and TRBJ2-1; the D gene could be TRBD1 or TRBD2 (5 bases each). Material: CD4+ or CD8+ T cells sorted from blood, obtained in a trial of the OX40 agonist ivuxolimab. The CDR3 spells CATTQRGEPYNEQFF. For the CDR3, the DNA is TGTGCCACCACGCAGAGGGGAGAACCCTACAATGAGCAGTTCTTC. Using reference TRBV15 and TRBJ2-1 for the parts outside the CDR3, the full variable domain is DAMVIQNPRYQVTQFGKPVTLSCSQTLNHNVMYWYQQKSSQAPKLLFHYYDKDFNNEADTPDNFQSRRPNTSFCFLDIRSPGLGDTAMYLCATTQRGEPYNEQFFGPGTRLTVL.